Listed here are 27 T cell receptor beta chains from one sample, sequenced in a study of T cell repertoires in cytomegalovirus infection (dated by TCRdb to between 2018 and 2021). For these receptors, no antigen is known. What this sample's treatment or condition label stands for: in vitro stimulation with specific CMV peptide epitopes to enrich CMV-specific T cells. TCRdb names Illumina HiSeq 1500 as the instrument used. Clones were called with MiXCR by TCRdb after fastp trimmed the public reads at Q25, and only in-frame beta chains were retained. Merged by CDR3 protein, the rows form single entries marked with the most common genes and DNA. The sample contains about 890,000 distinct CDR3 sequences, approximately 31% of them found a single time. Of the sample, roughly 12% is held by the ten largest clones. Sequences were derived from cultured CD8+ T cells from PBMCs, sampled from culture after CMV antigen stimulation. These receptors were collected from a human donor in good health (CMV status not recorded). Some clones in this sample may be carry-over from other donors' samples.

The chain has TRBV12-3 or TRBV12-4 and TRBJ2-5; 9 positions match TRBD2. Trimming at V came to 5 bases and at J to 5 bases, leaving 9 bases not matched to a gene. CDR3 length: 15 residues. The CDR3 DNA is TGTGCCAGCAGTCCGCGGGGGGGGGGCAGGGAGACCCAGTACTTC. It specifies CASSPRGGGRETQYF.

The CDR3 DNA reads TGTGCCAGCAGCTTAGCCGGACACTCCTATGGCTACACCTTC. Amino acid sequence: CASSLAGHSYGYTF. The rearrangement uses TRBV7-4 and TRBJ1-2; D might be TRBD1 (5 bases). This CDR3 contains 14 residues. V was shortened by 0 bases and J by 4 bases, with 9 bases between the two germline ends. CDR1 is SGHVT, CDR2 SQSDAQ, per germline.

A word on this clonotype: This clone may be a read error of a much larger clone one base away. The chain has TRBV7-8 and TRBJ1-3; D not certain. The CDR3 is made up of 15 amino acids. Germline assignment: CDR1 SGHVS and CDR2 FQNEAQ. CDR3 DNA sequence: TGTGCCAGCAACTTAGCCAGGCTCTCTGGAAACACCATATATTTT. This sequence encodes CASNLARLSGNTIYF.

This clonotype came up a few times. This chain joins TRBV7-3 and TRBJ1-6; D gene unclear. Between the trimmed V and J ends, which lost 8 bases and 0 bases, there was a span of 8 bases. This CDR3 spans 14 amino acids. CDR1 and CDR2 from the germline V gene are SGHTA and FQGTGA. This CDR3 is CASAGSSYNSPLHF. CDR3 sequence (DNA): TGTGCCAGCGCAGGAAGCTCCTATAATTCACCCCTCCACTTT.

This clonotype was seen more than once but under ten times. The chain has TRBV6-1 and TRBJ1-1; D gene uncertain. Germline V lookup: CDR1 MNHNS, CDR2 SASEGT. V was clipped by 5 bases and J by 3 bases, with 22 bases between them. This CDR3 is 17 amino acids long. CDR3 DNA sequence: TGTGCCAGCAGTCCCCGAGCAATTTGGGATATGGACACTGAAGCTTTCTTT. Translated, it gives CASSPRAIWDMDTEAFF.

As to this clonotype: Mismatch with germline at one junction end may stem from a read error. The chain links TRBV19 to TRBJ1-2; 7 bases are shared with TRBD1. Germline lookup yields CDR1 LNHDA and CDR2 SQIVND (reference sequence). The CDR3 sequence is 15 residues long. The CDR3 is CSSLSGTARNYGYTF. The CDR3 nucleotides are TGTTCCAGTCTATCTGGGACAGCCAGGAACTATGGCTACACCTTC.

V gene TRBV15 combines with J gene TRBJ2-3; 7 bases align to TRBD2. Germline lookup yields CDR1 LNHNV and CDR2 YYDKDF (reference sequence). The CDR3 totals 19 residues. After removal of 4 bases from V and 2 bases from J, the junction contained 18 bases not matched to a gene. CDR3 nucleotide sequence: TGTGCCACCAGCAAAGCCGGGACTATCGGGGCCACGAACACAGATACGCAGTATTTT. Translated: CATSKAGTIGATNTDTQYF.

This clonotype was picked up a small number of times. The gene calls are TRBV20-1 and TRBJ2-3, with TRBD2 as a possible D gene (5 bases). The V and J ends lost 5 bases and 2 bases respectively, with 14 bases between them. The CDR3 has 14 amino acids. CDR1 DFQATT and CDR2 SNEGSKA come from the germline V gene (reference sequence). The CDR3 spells CSALGLASTDTQYF. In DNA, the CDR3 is TGCAGTGCTCTTGGACTGGCTTCCACAGATACGCAGTATTTT.

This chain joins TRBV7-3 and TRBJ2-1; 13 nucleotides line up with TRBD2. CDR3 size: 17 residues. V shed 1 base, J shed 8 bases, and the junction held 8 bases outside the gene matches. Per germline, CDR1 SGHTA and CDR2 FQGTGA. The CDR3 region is CASSLNPLAGGRDEQFF. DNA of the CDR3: TGTGCCAGCAGCTTAAACCCACTAGCGGGGGGGAGGGATGAGCAGTTCTTC.

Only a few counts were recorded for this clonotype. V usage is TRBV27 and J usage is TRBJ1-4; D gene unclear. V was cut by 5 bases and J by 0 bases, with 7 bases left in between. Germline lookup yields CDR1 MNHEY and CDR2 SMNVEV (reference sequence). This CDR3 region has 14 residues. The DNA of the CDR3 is TGTGCCAGCAGTAAGCGTTCAACTAATGAAAAACTGTTTTTT. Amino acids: CASSKRSTNEKLFF.

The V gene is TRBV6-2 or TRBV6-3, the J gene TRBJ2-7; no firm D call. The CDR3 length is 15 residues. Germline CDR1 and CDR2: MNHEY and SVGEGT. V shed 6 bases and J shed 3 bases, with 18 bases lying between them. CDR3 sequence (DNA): TGTGCCAGCAGCGGCCTCGGCCCGGTGGGCTACGAGCAGTACTTC. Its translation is CASSGLGPVGYEQYF.

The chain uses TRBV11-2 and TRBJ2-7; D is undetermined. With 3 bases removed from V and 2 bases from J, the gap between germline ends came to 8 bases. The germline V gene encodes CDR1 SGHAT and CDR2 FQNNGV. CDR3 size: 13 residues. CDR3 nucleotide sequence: TGTGCCAGCAGCTTCGAATTCCCCTACGAGCAGTACGTC. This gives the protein CASSFEFPYEQYV.

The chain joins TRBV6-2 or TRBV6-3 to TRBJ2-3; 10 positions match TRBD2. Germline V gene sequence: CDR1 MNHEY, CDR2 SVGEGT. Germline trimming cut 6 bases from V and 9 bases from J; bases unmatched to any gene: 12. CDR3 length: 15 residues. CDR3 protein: CASSQASGGAGTQYF. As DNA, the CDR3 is TGTGCCAGCAGCCAGGCCAGCGGGGGGGCAGGAACGCAGTATTTT.

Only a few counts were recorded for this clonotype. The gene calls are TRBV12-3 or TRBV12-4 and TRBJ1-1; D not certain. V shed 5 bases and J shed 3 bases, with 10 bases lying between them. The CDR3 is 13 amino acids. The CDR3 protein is CASSGGKDTEAFF. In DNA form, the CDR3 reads TGTGCCAGCAGTGGCGGGAAGGACACTGAAGCTTTCTTT.

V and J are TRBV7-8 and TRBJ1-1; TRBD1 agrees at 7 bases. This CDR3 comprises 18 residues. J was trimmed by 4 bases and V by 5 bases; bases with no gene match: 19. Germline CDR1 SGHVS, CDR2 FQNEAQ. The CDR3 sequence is CASSPIAEGEGAVTEAFF. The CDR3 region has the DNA TGTGCCAGCAGCCCAATAGCGGAAGGGGAGGGGGCGGTCACTGAAGCTTTCTTT.

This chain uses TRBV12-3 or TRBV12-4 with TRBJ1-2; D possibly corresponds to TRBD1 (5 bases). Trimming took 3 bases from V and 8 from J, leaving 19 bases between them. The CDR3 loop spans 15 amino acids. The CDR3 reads CASSFRQLALGGYTF. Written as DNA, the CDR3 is TGTGCCAGCAGTTTTCGACAGCTCGCCTTGGGGGGCTACACCTTC.

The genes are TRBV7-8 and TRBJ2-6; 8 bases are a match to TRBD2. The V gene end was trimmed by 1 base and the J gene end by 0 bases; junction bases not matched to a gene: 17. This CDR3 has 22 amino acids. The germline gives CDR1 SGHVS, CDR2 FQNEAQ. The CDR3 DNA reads TGTGCCAGCAGCTTAGGGGGGGTATGGCGGGAGGACTACCGCTCTGGGGCCAACGTCCTGACTTTC. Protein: CASSLGGVWREDYRSGANVLTF.

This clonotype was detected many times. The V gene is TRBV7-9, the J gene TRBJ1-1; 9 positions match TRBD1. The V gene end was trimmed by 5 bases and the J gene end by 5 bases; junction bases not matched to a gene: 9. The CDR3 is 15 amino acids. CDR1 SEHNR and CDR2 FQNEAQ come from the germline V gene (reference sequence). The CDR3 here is CASSLKTGGGTEAFF. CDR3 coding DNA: TGTGCCAGCAGCCTTAAGACAGGGGGAGGAACTGAAGCTTTCTTT.

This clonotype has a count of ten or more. CDR3 protein: CASSSPGTQARGLWNTGELFF. DNA of the CDR3: TGTGCCAGCAGCTCACCTGGGACCCAAGCGCGTGGGCTGTGGAACACCGGGGAGCTGTTTTTT. The chain carries TRBV7-8 and TRBJ2-2; tentatively, D is TRBD1 or TRBD2 (5 bases each). Germline CDR1 is SGHVS and CDR2 is FQNEAQ. The ends were cut back, 4 bases at V and 1 base at J, with 28 bases in the middle. The CDR3 runs 21 residues. The full variable domain, in which reference TRBV7-8 and TRBJ2-2 provide the parts outside the CDR3, is GAGVSQSPRYKVAKRGQDVALRCDPISGHVSLFWYQQALGQGPEFLTYFQNEAQLDKSGLPSDRFFAERPEGSVSTLKIQRTQQEDSAVYLCASSSPGTQARGLWNTGELFFGEGSRLTVL.

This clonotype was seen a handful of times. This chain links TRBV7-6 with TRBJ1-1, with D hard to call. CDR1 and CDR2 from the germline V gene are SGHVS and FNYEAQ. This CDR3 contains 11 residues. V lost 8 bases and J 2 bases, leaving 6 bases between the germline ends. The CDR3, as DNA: TGTGCCAGCGGGGATAACACTGAAGCTTTCTTT. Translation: CASGDNTEAFF.

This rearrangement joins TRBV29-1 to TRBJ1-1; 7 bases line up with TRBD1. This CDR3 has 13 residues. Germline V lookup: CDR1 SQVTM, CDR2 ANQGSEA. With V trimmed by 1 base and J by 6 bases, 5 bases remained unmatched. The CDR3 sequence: CSVEARGGAEAFF. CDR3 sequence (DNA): TGCAGCGTTGAAGCCCGAGGGGGCGCTGAAGCTTTCTTT.

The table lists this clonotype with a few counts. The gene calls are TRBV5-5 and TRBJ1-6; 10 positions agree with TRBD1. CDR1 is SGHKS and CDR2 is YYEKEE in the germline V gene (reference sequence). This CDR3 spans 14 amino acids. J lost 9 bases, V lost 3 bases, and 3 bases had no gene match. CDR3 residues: CASSSGTGVSPLHF. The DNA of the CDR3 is TGTGCCAGCAGCTCCGGGACAGGGGTTTCACCCCTCCACTTT. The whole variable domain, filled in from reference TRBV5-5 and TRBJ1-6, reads DAGVTQSPTHLIKTRGQQVTLRCSPISGHKSVSWYQQVLGQGPQFIFQYYEKEERGRGNFPDRFSARQFPNYSSELNVNALLLGDSALYLCASSSGTGVSPLHFGNGTRLTVT.

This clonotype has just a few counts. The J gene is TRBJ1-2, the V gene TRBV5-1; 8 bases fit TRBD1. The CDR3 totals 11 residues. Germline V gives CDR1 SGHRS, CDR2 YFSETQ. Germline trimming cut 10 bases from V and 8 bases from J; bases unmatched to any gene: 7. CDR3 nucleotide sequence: TGCGCCTCGCAGGGGGCTAGAGGCTACACCTTC. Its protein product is CASQGARGYTF.

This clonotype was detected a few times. CDR3 sequence reads: CASSYPRLSGGYEQYF. Here the CDR3 DNA reads TGTGCCAGCAGTTACCCCCGATTGAGCGGGGGCTACGAGCAGTACTTC. The chain has TRBV6-5 and TRBJ2-7; TRBD2 matches at 8 bases. With V trimmed by 2 bases and J by 3 bases, 9 bases remained unmatched. The germline V gene has CDR1 MNHEY and CDR2 SVGAGI. This CDR3 contains 16 residues.

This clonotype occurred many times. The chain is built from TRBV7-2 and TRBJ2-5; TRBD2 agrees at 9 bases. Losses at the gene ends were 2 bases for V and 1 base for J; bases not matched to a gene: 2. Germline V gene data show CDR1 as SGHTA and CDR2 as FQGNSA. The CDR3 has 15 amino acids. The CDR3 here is CASSLPRGGQETQYF. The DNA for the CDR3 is TGTGCCAGCAGCTTACCGCGGGGGGGCCAAGAGACCCAGTACTTC.

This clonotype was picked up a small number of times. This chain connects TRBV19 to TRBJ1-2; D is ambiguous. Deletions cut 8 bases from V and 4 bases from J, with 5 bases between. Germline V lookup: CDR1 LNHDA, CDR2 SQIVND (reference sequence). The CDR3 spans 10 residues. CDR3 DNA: TGTGCCAGTCGCTTCTATGGCTACACCTTC. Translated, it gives CASRFYGYTF.

The DNA for the CDR3 is TGTGCCAGTATTATCAGGACAGGGGGTTCCGGGGAGCTGTTTTTT. Translating gives CASIIRTGGSGELFF. The rearrangement links TRBV19 to TRBJ2-2; TRBD1 aligns across 10 bases. The ends lost 7 bases at V and 6 bases at J; junction bases unmatched: 8. Germline CDR1 reads LNHDA; CDR2 reads SQIVND (reference sequence). CDR3 length: 15 residues.